This T cell receptor beta chain came from a study of technical replicates of blood from several donors. The count of this clone is one. From germline, CDR1 is MNHNS and CDR2 SASEGT. V was pared by 6 bases and J by 1 base, with 9 bases of the junction left unmatched. CDR3 length equals 15 residues. The protocol was immunoSEQ multiplex PCR, while the TCRdb copy is restricted to in-frame clones and leaves out a portion. The data show more than 70,000 clones, 93% seen once. The sequence was obtained from a human donor in good health. The chain employs TRBV6-1 and TRBJ2-7, with 7 nucleotides matching TRBD2. The material sequenced was T cells isolated from PBMCs. In DNA, the CDR3 is TGTGCCAGCAGGAAAAGCGGGGAGGGATCCTACGAGCAGTACTTC. This codes for CASRKSGEGSYEQYF.